This T cell receptor (beta chain) was sequenced during a study of cytomegalovirus exposure and HLA in healthy donors. Remarks on this clone: Its specificity is not known.

PCR was performed using 60 Vbeta and 13 Jbeta primers. Sequenced by immunoSEQ multiplex PCR; TCRdb stores in-frame clones only, minus some. Here the sample spans about 110,000 clones, roughly two thirds being singletons. Broader study findings: The study listed some 160 cytomegalovirus-associated TCR beta chains. What a later analysis reportedly showed was that an Asian-associated ancestry cluster had fewer N-insertions than the roughly 670-donor mean. V- and J-gene trimming of TCR beta was linked (in a later analysis) to a missense DCLRE1C variant.

The origin of this receptor is a man in his forties or fifties in good health and CMV-seronegative. Specimen: PBMCs.

The CDR3 reads CSGGDRGDYGYTF. For the CDR3, the DNA is TGCAGCGGGGGGGACAGGGGAGACTATGGCTACACCTTC. The chain carries TRBV29-1 and TRBJ1-2; 10 nucleotides align to TRBD1. This CDR3 is built from 13 residues. Per germline, CDR1 SQVTM and CDR2 ANQGSEA. V lost 7 bases and J lost 3; bases outside the gene matches: 5.